The source of this T cell receptor beta chain is a study of T-cell reconstitution after alpha-beta-depleted transplantation in children. As it was prepared, the TCRbeta library received unique molecular identifiers. TCRdb re-called the PCR reads with MiXCR, one entry per CDR3 protein. The table records 610,000 or so distinct CDR3 sequences, 25% to 30% of them present only once. Trimming pared 4 bases from V and 5 bases from J, leaving 15 bases between. Germline CDR1 SGHKS, CDR2 YYEKEE (reference sequence). The CDR3 runs 15 residues. Details on this clonotype: Its matching antigen is unknown.

Study outcomes and limitations: It was reported that alpha-beta T cells came from several hundred expanded graft clones (about two months after transplant).

The specimen was PBMCs, collected before TCRalphabeta/CD19-depleted stem cell transplant. The V gene is TRBV5-5, the J gene TRBJ2-2; D could derive from TRBD1 or TRBD2 (5 bases each). The receptor was derived from a boy in the first two years of life with Wiskott-Aldrich syndrome, due to receive a stem cell transplant. The CDR3 DNA reads as TGTGCCAGCAGCCCGGGCCGGGGCCGGACCGGGGAGCTGTTTTTT. As protein: CASSPGRGRTGELFF.